Listed here are 7 T cell receptor beta chains from one sample, sequenced in a study of control samples from healthy donors and cancer patients. Assay: immunoSEQ multiplex PCR; the TCRdb copy retains only in-frame clones and omits some. The profile shows 110,000 to 150,000 clones, roughly nine tenths of them singletons. Sequencing was performed on blood. The receptors were sampled from a man aged 18 to 30 in good health.

V usage is TRBV7-3 and J usage is TRBJ2-7; D is unresolved. V was clipped by 4 bases and J by 0 bases, with 10 bases between them. The CDR3 runs to 14 residues. Germline V gives CDR1 SGHTA, CDR2 FQGTGA. CDR3 loop: CASSYDPTSYEQYF. CDR3 nucleotide sequence: TGTGCCAGCAGCTACGACCCAACCTCCTACGAGCAGTACTTC.

The CDR3 here is CASSQSGTSGGVHGELFF. CDR3 coding DNA: TGCGCCAGCAGCCAGTCGGGGACTAGCGGGGGGGTTCACGGGGAGCTGTTTTTT. V and J are TRBV4-1 and TRBJ2-2, with 16 bases that match TRBD2. Trimming took 3 bases from V and 7 from J; bases not matched to a gene: 8. The germline V gene has CDR1 MGHRA and CDR2 YSYEKL. The length of the CDR3 is 18 residues.

A word on this clone: The junction departs from the called germline gene at one end, perhaps through a read error. V and J are TRBV20-1 and TRBJ2-7; D may be TRBD1 (6 bases). The CDR3 covers 10 residues. Germline V gene sequence: CDR1 DFQATT, CDR2 SNEGSKA (reference sequence). CDR3 sequence: CSASRDTITF. As DNA, the CDR3 is TGCAGTGCTAGTCGGGACACTATTACCTTC.

This rearrangement joins TRBV6-5 to TRBJ2-7; 7 nucleotides line up with TRBD2. The CDR3 loop spans 11 amino acids. From germline, CDR1 is MNHEY and CDR2 SVGAGI. V shed 4 bases, J shed 7 bases, and the junction held 1 base outside the gene matches. CDR3 residues: CASSFGGEQYF. For the CDR3, the DNA is TGTGCCAGCAGTTTCGGGGGGGAGCAGTACTTC.

The chain links TRBV6-7 to TRBJ2-3, with D maybe TRBD2 (6 bases). TRBV6-7 is reported as an ORF; its role is uncertain. This CDR3 spans 17 amino acids. V was trimmed by 0 bases and J by 8 bases, leaving 21 bases between them. The CDR3 region has the DNA TGTGCCAGCAGTTACTCGGGGGAACGACGGGGGATCAGTACGCAGTATTTT. It yields the protein CASSYSGERRGISTQYF.

V is TRBV19 and J is TRBJ2-7, with D tentatively TRBD2 (6 bases). V gave up 1 base and J gave up 5 bases, with 6 bases separating them. Germline loops: CDR1 LNHDA, CDR2 SQIVND (reference sequence). The CDR3 extends over 12 amino acids. CDR3 sequence (DNA): TGTGCCAGTAGTATAGCGGGGGACGAGCAGTACTTC. It specifies CASSIAGDEQYF.

This sequence joins TRBV3-1 (or the pseudogene TRBV3-2) and TRBJ2-7; perhaps TRBD1 as D (5 bases). CDR1 is LGHDT and CDR2 is YNNKEL in the germline V gene (reference sequence). V dropped 1 base and J dropped 3 bases, with 10 bases sitting between them. The CDR3 consists of 14 residues. The CDR3 DNA reads as TGTGCCAGCAGCCAAGTTTGGGGCCGCTACGAGCAGTACTTC. It encodes CASSQVWGRYEQYF.